These 24 T cell receptor beta chains share one sample of origin, sequenced in a study of T cell responses to AZD1222 COVID-19 vaccine. Profiled with immunoSEQ multiplex PCR; TCRdb holds only in-frame clones, not every one. The table records more than 120,000 clones, 90% of them present only once. Sequenced material: peripheral blood, taken 28 days after the second AZD1222 dose. The receptors stem from an adult who received the AZD1222 COVID-19 vaccine.

V gene TRBV3-1 (or the pseudogene TRBV3-2) combines with J gene TRBJ1-3; no firm D call. V lost 1 base and J lost 4, with 11 bases in between. CDR1 is LGHDT and CDR2 is YNNKEL in the germline V gene (reference sequence). This CDR3 has 15 amino acids. The CDR3 bases are TGTGCCAGCAGCCAAGGTAACATCCCAGGAAACACCATATATTTT. Protein: CASSQGNIPGNTIYF.

This sequence joins TRBV28 and TRBJ1-2; TRBD1 is a possible D gene (6 bases). The CDR3 is 11 residues long. Per the germline V gene, CDR1 is MDHEN and CDR2 is SYDVKM. With 10 bases removed from V and 5 bases from J, the gap between germline ends came to 11 bases. The CDR3 protein is CATTGRYGYTF. The CDR3 DNA is TGTGCCACTACAGGGCGATATGGCTACACCTTC.

This sequence joins TRBV28 and TRBJ2-3; 10 positions match TRBD2. Germline CDR1 is MDHEN and CDR2 is SYDVKM. The trim removed 8 bases at V and 3 bases at J, leaving 14 bases unmatched. The CDR3 totals 17 residues. The DNA for the CDR3 is TGTGCCAGCGGACTCCTAAATAGCGGGAGGTGGACAGATACGCAGTATTTT. It translates to CASGLLNSGRWTDTQYF. Drawing the rest from reference TRBV28 and TRBJ2-3, the complete variable domain is DVKVTQSSRYLVKRTGEKVFLECVQDMDHENMFWYRQDPGLGLRLIYFSYDVKMKEKGDIPEGYSVSREKKERFSLILESASTNQTSMYLCASGLLNSGRWTDTQYFGPGTRLTVL.

The chain joins TRBV6-2 or TRBV6-3 to TRBJ1-2, with TRBD1 matching over 9 bases. Germline-derived CDR1 and CDR2 are MNHEY and SVGEGT. The V segment lost 0 bases and the J segment 2 bases; nucleotides outside the gene matches: 4. The CDR3 is 16 residues long. In DNA form, the CDR3 reads TGTGCCAGCAGTTACTCGGGGACAGGGCAAAACTATGGCTACACCTTC. Protein sequence: CASSYSGTGQNYGYTF.

The rearrangement uses TRBV29-1 and TRBJ1-1; 10 nucleotides align to TRBD1. The CDR3 totals 14 residues. CDR1 and CDR2 from the germline V gene are SQVTM and ANQGSEA. The junction had 10 bases not matched to a gene; V was cut back by 7 bases and J by 5 bases. CDR3: CSGRRGTGETEAFF. The CDR3 DNA reads as TGCAGCGGTCGTCGAGGGACAGGGGAAACTGAAGCTTTCTTT. Filled out from reference TRBV29-1 and TRBJ1-1, the complete variable domain reads SAVISQKPSRDICQRGTSLTIQCQVDSQVTMMFWYRQQPGQSLTLIATANQGSEATYESGFVIDKFPISRPNLTFSTLTVSNMSPEDSSIYLCSGRRGTGETEAFFGQGTRLTVV.

The chain links TRBV30 to TRBJ1-6, with unresolved D. Deletions cut 6 bases from V and 14 bases from J, with 17 bases between. This CDR3 has 12 amino acids. CDR1 is GTSNPN, CDR2 SVGIG, per germline (reference sequence). CDR3 sequence (DNA): TGTGCCTGCCTGGTAGGAGAGTTCACCCTCCACTTT. Its translation: CACLVGEFTLHF.

This clone appeared a single time. This chain connects TRBV3-1 (or the pseudogene TRBV3-2) to TRBJ2-3, with D unclear. Trimming removed 2 bases from V and 5 bases from J, with 5 bases in between. The germline V gene encodes CDR1 LGHDT and CDR2 YNNKEL (reference sequence). The CDR3 contains 12 residues. Here the CDR3 DNA reads TGTGCCAGCAGCCAAATGGGAGATACGCAGTATTTT. It is translated as CASSQMGDTQYF.

This clone has a single count. DNA for the CDR3: TGTGCCAGCAGTCGTGATAGCTTAGGGGCCAACGTCCTGACTTTC. Protein sequence: CASSRDSLGANVLTF. V usage is TRBV28 and J usage is TRBJ2-6; D not resolved. V was shortened by 5 bases and J by 4 bases, with 12 bases between the two germline ends. CDR3 length: 15 amino acids. The germline V gene encodes CDR1 MDHEN and CDR2 SYDVKM.

This clone was recorded only once. The gene calls are TRBV7-2 and TRBJ2-7; D might be TRBD1 (5 bases). V was shortened by 5 bases and J by 1 base, with 15 bases between the two germline ends. This CDR3 is built from 15 residues. Germline-derived CDR1 and CDR2 are SGHTA and FQGNSA. The CDR3 sequence is CASSPRQTQSYEQYF. The CDR3 DNA sequence: TGTGCCAGCAGCCCTCGACAGACTCAATCCTACGAGCAGTACTTC.

This sequence joins TRBV2 and TRBJ1-4; 7 nucleotides agree with TRBD1. Trimming cost V 6 bases and J 7 bases; bases outside gene matches: 11. Germline V gene lookup returns CDR1 SNHLY and CDR2 FYNNEI. The CDR3 is 15 amino acids. The DNA of the CDR3 is TGTGCCAGCAGAGCTACAGGGGTCGGGGGTGAAAAACTGTTTTTT. Protein: CASRATGVGGEKLFF.

The chain recombines TRBV15 with TRBJ2-4, with TRBD2 matching 10 bases. The CDR3 spans 20 residues. CDR1 and CDR2 from the germline V gene are LNHNV and YYDKDF (reference sequence). The junction had 12 bases not matched to a gene; V was cut back by 0 bases and J by 1 base. This CDR3 reads CATSREPLAGVGLAKNIQYF. The DNA for the CDR3 is TGTGCCACCAGCAGAGAGCCCCTAGCGGGAGTTGGATTGGCCAAAAACATTCAGTACTTC. The variable domain in full, completed from reference TRBV15 and TRBJ2-4, reads DAMVIQNPRYQVTQFGKPVTLSCSQTLNHNVMYWYQQKSSQAPKLLFHYYDKDFNNEADTPDNFQSRRPNTSFCFLDIRSPGLGDTAMYLCATSREPLAGVGLAKNIQYFGAGTRLSVL.

This clone was seen more than once but under ten times. The rearrangement joins TRBV3-1 (or the pseudogene TRBV3-2) to TRBJ2-2; D is undetermined. The CDR3 spans 14 residues. The germline V gene encodes CDR1 LGHDT and CDR2 YNNKEL (reference sequence). Trimming removed 6 bases at V and 6 bases at J, with 14 bases between. The DNA of the CDR3 is TGTGCCAGCAGTCCCAGTAGCTCTCCCGGGGAGCTGTTTTTT. Its protein is CASSPSSSPGELFF.

In the case of this clone: Distinct nucleotide sequences in the sample also encode this CDR3. This chain connects TRBV3-1 (or the pseudogene TRBV3-2) to TRBJ1-1, with D unresolved. CDR3 length equals 13 residues. V was trimmed by 2 bases and J by 1 base, leaving 5 bases between them. Germline V gene lookup returns CDR1 LGHDT and CDR2 YNNKEL (reference sequence). CDR3 DNA sequence: TGTGCCAGCAGCCAAAAAGGGAACACTGAAGCTTTCTTT. Its protein product is CASSQKGNTEAFF.

This chain connects TRBV18 to TRBJ2-1; tentative D call: TRBD2 (5 bases). CDR1 is KGHSH, CDR2 LQKENI, per germline. V lost 3 bases and J lost 1, with 16 bases in between. The CDR3 is 17 residues long. In DNA form, the CDR3 reads TGTGCCAGCTCACCCCCCTCCACTAGAGGGTCCTACAATGAGCAGTTCTTC. This codes for CASSPPSTRGSYNEQFF.

The V gene is TRBV12-3 or TRBV12-4, the J gene TRBJ2-3; a weak D match, TRBD2 (5 bases). Trimming pared 4 bases from V and 8 bases from J, leaving 7 bases between. The CDR3 runs 11 residues. CDR3 bases: TGTGCCAGCAGTTGGGCGGGTACGCAGTATTTT. Encoded protein: CASSWAGTQYF.

The chain joins TRBV6-1 to TRBJ2-7; 8 nucleotides line up with TRBD2. The length of the CDR3 is 16 residues. Germline values: CDR1 MNHNS, CDR2 SASEGT. V shed 3 bases, J shed 0 bases, and the junction held 7 bases outside the gene matches. The CDR3: CASSDQRLASSYEQYF. DNA of the CDR3: TGTGCCAGCAGTGATCAACGACTAGCGAGCTCCTACGAGCAGTACTTC.

J is TRBJ2-5 and V is TRBV11-2; no reliable D call. Trimming pared 3 bases from V and 5 bases from J, leaving 10 bases between. The CDR3 has 13 amino acids. From germline, CDR1 is SGHAT and CDR2 FQNNGV. The chain's CDR3 is CASSFTFMETQYF. CDR3 bases: TGTGCCAGCAGCTTTACTTTCATGGAGACCCAGTACTTC.

The CDR3 DNA is TGCGCCAGCAGTGAGTCGTGGGGTGGCGGCAATCAGCCCCAGCATTTT. Its protein product is CASSESWGGGNQPQHF. The V gene is TRBV10-2, the J gene TRBJ1-5; no definite D call. Between the trimmed V and J ends, which lost 0 bases and 2 bases, there was a span of 11 bases. Germline CDR1 and CDR2: WSHSY and SAAADI. The CDR3 extends over 16 amino acids.

The rearrangement joins TRBV5-8 to TRBJ2-3; TRBD1 matches 9 bases. Per the germline V gene, CDR1 is SGHTS and CDR2 is YDEGEE. CDR3 length equals 15 residues. Trimming at V came to 2 bases and at J to 6 bases, leaving 7 bases not matched to a gene. This CDR3 reads CASSLGTGTTDTQYF. In DNA form, the CDR3 reads TGTGCCAGCAGCTTAGGGACAGGGACCACCGATACGCAGTATTTT.

This chain joins TRBV9 and TRBJ2-1, with D possibly being TRBD2 (5 bases). The CDR3 has 15 amino acids. With 0 bases removed from V and 4 bases from J, the gap between germline ends came to 11 bases. The germline gives CDR1 SGDLS, CDR2 YYNGEE. This CDR3 reads CASSVGVAYYNEQFF. CDR3 nucleotide sequence: TGTGCCAGCAGCGTAGGGGTAGCGTATTACAATGAGCAGTTCTTC. The variable domain in full, with the rest retrieved from reference TRBV9 and TRBJ2-1, is DSGVTQTPKHLITATGQRVTLRCSPRSGDLSVYWYQQSLDQGLQFLIQYYNGEERAKGNILERFSAQQFPDLHSELNLSSLELGDSALYFCASSVGVAYYNEQFFGPGTRLTVL.

The gene calls are TRBV5-1 and TRBJ1-2; 9 bases align to TRBD1. Looked up from germline, CDR1 is SGHRS and CDR2 is YFSETQ. V lost 1 base and J lost 1; bases outside the gene matches: 11. The CDR3 contains 18 residues. Here the CDR3 DNA reads TGCGCCAGCAGCTTGTTTGGCCCGGGACAGGGACTTAACTATGGCTACACCTTC. Protein product: CASSLFGPGQGLNYGYTF.

This chain links TRBV4-2 with TRBJ2-1, with 10 bases lining up with TRBD2. V shed 0 bases and J 7 bases; nucleotides not matched to a gene: 12. The V gene's germline CDR1 is LGHNA and CDR2 YNFKEQ. CDR3 size: 18 residues. CDR3 sequence: CASSQDGLAAQPRNEQFF. The CDR3 DNA sequence: TGTGCCAGCAGCCAAGATGGACTAGCGGCCCAACCACGGAATGAGCAGTTCTTC.

The rearrangement links TRBV27 to TRBJ1-6, with 10 bases identical to TRBD1. The V and J ends lost 6 bases and 9 bases, in that order; junction bases with no gene match: 5. The CDR3 loop spans 14 amino acids. Germline V lookup: CDR1 MNHEY, CDR2 SMNVEV (reference sequence). The CDR3 spells CASSLGQGGSPLHF. For the CDR3, the DNA is TGTGCCAGCAGCCTTGGACAGGGGGGTTCACCCCTCCACTTT.

The chain recombines TRBV7-9 with TRBJ2-5; D is possibly TRBD2 (6 bases). The CDR3 has 14 residues. The V end was cut by 5 bases, the J end by 3 bases, with 13 bases between. Per germline, CDR1 SEHNR and CDR2 FQNEAQ (reference sequence). CDR3: CASSPREIEETQYF. CDR3 nucleotides: TGTGCCAGCAGCCCCCGGGAGATAGAAGAGACCCAGTACTTC.